A single sample gave rise to the 30 T cell receptor beta chains below, sequenced in a study of identical twins. TCRdb independently ran MiXCR on the 5' RACE reads; one entry per CDR3 protein. The sample lists roughly 150,000 distinct CDR3 sequences, around 3.5% occurring once. Sequencing was done on a sample of memory T cells sorted from blood. The receptors shown here come from a man between 18 and 35 years old in good health.

This clonotype was counted many times. Here the CDR3 reads CASSLTGGETEAFF. The CDR3 DNA reads TGCGCCAGCAGCTTAACAGGGGGCGAAACTGAAGCTTTCTTT. The rearrangement joins TRBV4-1 to TRBJ1-1, with TRBD1 identical over 9 bases. Trimming took 5 bases from V and 5 from J; bases not matched to a gene: 6. Germline V gene lookup returns CDR1 MGHRA and CDR2 YSYEKL. CDR3 length: 14 amino acids.

This clonotype has ten or more counts. The chain uses TRBV20-1 and TRBJ2-1, with 7 bases identical to TRBD1. Unmatched junction bases numbered 7, after V lost 4 bases and J lost 4 bases. The germline CDR1 and CDR2 sequences are DFQATT and SNEGSKA (reference sequence). CDR3 length: 14 residues. CDR3 residues: CSATGTDRYNEQFF. The CDR3 coding sequence is TGCAGTGCTACCGGGACAGACAGATACAATGAGCAGTTCTTC.

This clonotype has ten or more counts. The chain couples TRBV5-1 to TRBJ2-5, with TRBD1 identical over 7 bases. The V segment lost 9 bases and the J segment 1 base; nucleotides outside the gene matches: 6. The CDR3 is 13 residues long. CDR1 and CDR2 from the germline V gene are SGHRS and YFSETQ. The CDR3 nucleotides are TGCGCCACGGGACAGCACTTCCAAGAGACCCAGTACTTC. Translation: CATGQHFQETQYF.

In its sample, this clonotype was seen a few times. The J gene is TRBJ1-1, the V gene TRBV7-3; D not certain. The germline CDR1 and CDR2 sequences are SGHTA and FQGTGA. The CDR3 extends over 13 amino acids. Trimming removed 2 bases at V and 3 bases at J, with 7 bases between. CDR3: CASSLGKDTEAFF. DNA for the CDR3: TGTGCCAGCAGCTTAGGGAAGGACACTGAAGCTTTCTTT.

This clonotype was seen ten or more times. The chain has TRBV28 and TRBJ2-5, with D tentatively TRBD2 (6 bases). The CDR3 consists of 10 residues. Germline V gene data show CDR1 as MDHEN and CDR2 as SYDVKM. Trimming took off 8 bases at V and 9 bases at J, with 10 bases between the two ends. CDR3 region: CASRREAQYF. The CDR3 region has the DNA TGTGCCAGCCGGAGGGAGGCCCAGTACTTC.

In its sample, this clonotype was seen many times. The chain joins TRBV4-2 to TRBJ2-3; 7 bases line up with TRBD2. Germline values: CDR1 LGHNA, CDR2 YNFKEQ. Trimming at V came to 0 bases and at J to 0 bases, leaving 12 bases not matched to a gene. CDR3 length: 19 amino acids. The CDR3 nucleotides are TGTGCCAGCAGCCAAGATGAGTGGCTAGCGGCTGCTAGCACAGATACGCAGTATTTT. Translation: CASSQDEWLAAASTDTQYF.

This clonotype was recorded at least ten times. The CDR3 coding sequence is TGTGCCAGCAGTTTAAATATACGGCTAGCAGAATTAGCCAAAAACATTCAGTACTTC. Amino acid sequence: CASSLNIRLAELAKNIQYF. The chain employs TRBV12-3 or TRBV12-4 and TRBJ2-4; maybe TRBD2 (5 bases). Trimming pared 2 bases from V and 0 bases from J, leaving 20 bases between. CDR3 length: 19 amino acids.

There are many counts of this clonotype. The chain combines TRBV12-3 or TRBV12-4 with TRBJ2-5; TRBD2 matches 14 bases. Trimming cost V 6 bases and J 3 bases; bases outside gene matches: 9. CDR3 length: 17 amino acids. DNA of the CDR3: TGTGCCAGCAGGCGACTAGGGACTAGCGGGAGTAAAGAGACCCAGTACTTC. As protein: CASRRLGTSGSKETQYF.

In its sample, this clonotype was seen many times. This chain joins TRBV24-1 and TRBJ2-5; perhaps TRBD1 as D (5 bases). The CDR3 contains 14 residues. Germline V gene data show CDR1 as KGHDR and CDR2 as SFDVKD. The V end lost 3 bases, the J end lost 1 base, and 8 bases lay between the germline ends. CDR3 sequence (DNA): TGTGCCACCAGTGATAAGGGGCGCCAAGAGACCCAGTACTTC. The encoded protein is CATSDKGRQETQYF.

This clonotype was observed many times. This chain connects TRBV5-1 to TRBJ1-2; 7 nucleotides match TRBD1. V gave up 0 bases and J gave up 5 bases; unmatched junction bases: 13. Germline CDR1 reads SGHRS; CDR2 reads YFSETQ. The CDR3 has 17 residues. The CDR3 DNA sequence: TGCGCCAGCAGCTTGGGAGGAGGGGGCAGGTTTTCGTATGGCTACACCTTC. Residues: CASSLGGGGRFSYGYTF.

The rearrangement uses TRBV10-3 and TRBJ2-3, with D perhaps matching TRBD1 (5 bases). The CDR3 has 18 amino acids. CDR1 is ENHRY, CDR2 SYGVKD, per germline. The V and J ends lost 4 bases and 4 bases respectively, with 24 bases between them. The CDR3 reads CAISAASKGSSTADTQYF. The CDR3 nucleotides are TGTGCCATCAGTGCCGCGAGCAAGGGGTCCTCAACCGCAGATACGCAGTATTTT.

In this sample, this clonotype turned up many times. The gene calls are TRBV20-1 and TRBJ2-7; maybe TRBD2 (6 bases). With 0 bases removed from V and 2 bases from J, the gap between germline ends came to 14 bases. The CDR3 covers 15 residues. Per germline, CDR1 DFQATT and CDR2 SNEGSKA (reference sequence). DNA for the CDR3: TGCAGTGCTAGAGATCTAAGGGACTGGGCCTACGAGCAGTACTTC. This encodes CSARDLRDWAYEQYF.

Turning to this clonotype: Being one base from a much bigger clone, this may be a read error. The CDR3 end shows no conserved phenylalanine or tryptophan, and so a read error is likely. The chain employs TRBV5-8 and TRBJ1-4, with a weak D call TRBD1 (6 bases). This CDR3 region has 15 residues. CDR1 and CDR2 from the germline V gene are SGHTS and YDEGEE. V lost 4 bases to trimming and J lost 6 bases, with 16 bases between them. CDR3 residues: CASSPRDRRDEKLFC. In DNA form, the CDR3 reads TGTGCCAGCAGCCCAAGAGACAGGAGGGATGAAAAACTGTTTTGT.

This clonotype occurred many times. The chain couples TRBV12-3 or TRBV12-4 to TRBJ2-5; D may be TRBD1 (6 bases). V lost 6 bases, J lost 4 bases, and 18 bases lay in between. The CDR3 sequence is 15 residues long. The DNA for the CDR3 is TGTGCCAGCAGCCCCCGGGTAGGGGGAATAGAGACCCAGTACTTC. It encodes CASSPRVGGIETQYF.

The chain uses TRBV20-1 and TRBJ1-3; TRBD1 aligns across 7 bases. The CDR3 is 14 residues long. Germline CDR1 is DFQATT and CDR2 is SNEGSKA (reference sequence). V was pared by 3 bases and J by 3 bases, with 5 bases of the junction left unmatched. CDR3 nucleotides: TGCAGTGCTAGTCGACAGGGCAATGGAAACACCATATATTTT. Protein sequence: CSASRQGNGNTIYF.

The chain combines TRBV30 with TRBJ1-4; tentatively, D is TRBD1 (6 bases). The CDR3 is 16 residues long. V was cut by 2 bases and J by 0 bases, with 13 bases left in between. The germline V gene encodes CDR1 GTSNPN and CDR2 SVGIG (reference sequence). The CDR3 DNA sequence: TGTGCCTGGAGTCCCGGGACAACCGCAACTAATGAAAAACTGTTTTTT. Its translation is CAWSPGTTATNEKLFF. The full variable domain, in which reference TRBV30 and TRBJ1-4 provide the parts outside the CDR3, is SQTIHQWPATLVQPVGSPLSLECTVEGTSNPNLYWYRQAAGRGLQLLFYSVGIGQISSEVPQNLSASRPQDRQFILSSKKLLLSDSGFYLCAWSPGTTATNEKLFFGSGTQLSVL.

This clonotype was seen only a few times. This sequence joins TRBV7-9 and TRBJ1-2; TRBD1 aligns across 9 bases. Per the germline V gene, CDR1 is SEHNR and CDR2 is FQNEAQ (reference sequence). The CDR3 extends over 14 amino acids. Trimming cost V 2 bases and J 5 bases; bases outside gene matches: 3. The CDR3 loop reads CASSLLGQGYGYTF. CDR3 nucleotide sequence: TGTGCCAGCAGCTTATTGGGACAGGGATATGGCTACACCTTC.

The chain recombines TRBV4-2 with TRBJ2-1; 12 nucleotides align to TRBD2. V was pared by 1 base and J by 5 bases, with 0 bases of the junction left unmatched. The CDR3 is 15 amino acids. Germline CDR1 reads LGHNA; CDR2 reads YNFKEQ. The CDR3 nucleotides are TGTGCCAGCAGCCAAGGGACTAGCGGGAACAATGAGCAGTTCTTC. This encodes CASSQGTSGNNEQFF.

This clonotype was counted many times. The chain couples TRBV6-1 to TRBJ1-3; D is unclear. The CDR3 runs 15 residues. The V and J ends lost 6 bases and 4 bases respectively, with 16 bases between them. The germline CDR1 and CDR2 sequences are MNHNS and SASEGT. DNA for the CDR3: TGTGCCAGCAGCGGCCGGGATCTCTCCGGAAACACCATATATTTT. It is translated as CASSGRDLSGNTIYF.

This clonotype came up many times. This rearrangement joins TRBV28 to TRBJ1-1; D might be TRBD1 (5 bases). The CDR3 sequence is 15 residues long. Germline V gene data show CDR1 as MDHEN and CDR2 as SYDVKM. V lost 7 bases to trimming and J lost 0 bases, with 15 bases between them. CDR3 sequence (DNA): TGTGCCAGCATGGGGCAAATAGTTATGAACACTGAAGCTTTCTTT. Encoded protein: CASMGQIVMNTEAFF.

Ten or more counts support this clonotype. The chain joins TRBV15 to TRBJ2-1, with TRBD2 identical over 8 bases. The CDR3 is 13 residues long. The ends lost 8 bases at V and 6 bases at J; junction bases unmatched: 6. The V gene's germline CDR1 is LNHNV and CDR2 YYDKDF (reference sequence). The CDR3 DNA reads TGTGCCACCGCCCGGACTAGCAGCAATGAGCAGTTCTTC. Amino acids: CATARTSSNEQFF.

This clonotype was seen many times. This chain connects TRBV19 to TRBJ2-1; 10 positions match TRBD2. The length of the CDR3 is 18 residues. From germline, CDR1 is LNHDA and CDR2 SQIVND (reference sequence). V dropped 5 bases and J dropped 4; count of bases not matched to a gene: 14. CDR3 sequence reads: CASSASASGRALYNEQFF. CDR3 sequence (DNA): TGTGCCAGTAGTGCCTCCGCGAGCGGGAGGGCCCTTTACAATGAGCAGTTCTTC.

Note on this clonotype: A clone one base away is much larger, so this may be a read error. This chain uses TRBV7-3 with TRBJ2-2; 7 bases are a match to TRBD1. The germline CDR1 and CDR2 sequences are SGHTA and FQGTGA. CDR3 size: 14 residues. The CDR3 DNA is TGTTCCAGCTCTAAACAGGGGAGCACCGGGGAGCTGTTTTTT. Amino acids: CSSSKQGSTGELFF.

This clonotype has ten or more counts. The chain employs TRBV27 and TRBJ2-3, with 9 bases aligning to TRBD2. The CDR3 length is 16 residues. Trimming cost V 5 bases and J 2 bases; bases outside gene matches: 8. Germline assignment: CDR1 MNHEY and CDR2 SMNVEV (reference sequence). Here the CDR3 reads CASSPVTSGNTDTQYF. The CDR3, as DNA: TGTGCCAGCAGTCCCGTGACTAGCGGCAACACAGATACGCAGTATTTT.

This clonotype has at least ten counts. This chain joins TRBV12-3 or TRBV12-4 and TRBJ1-1; possibly TRBD1 for D (5 bases). Trimming left V 6 bases short and J 1 base short, with 15 bases between. CDR3 length: 15 residues. This CDR3 is CASRPTVGGNTEAFF. DNA of the CDR3: TGTGCCAGCAGACCCACGGTCGGGGGGAACACTGAAGCTTTCTTT.

Notes on this clonotype: This may arise from a read error, as a much more abundant clone is one base away. This chain uses TRBV7-9 with TRBJ2-2; 7 positions match TRBD2. The CDR3 extends over 15 amino acids. The germline gives CDR1 SEHNR, CDR2 FQNEAQ (reference sequence). The chain's CDR3 is CAGSSGTKKAGELFF. The CDR3, as DNA: TGTGCCGGCAGTTCCGGGACTAAAAAAGCCGGGGAGCTGTTTTTT.

The table lists this clonotype with many counts. This sequence joins TRBV7-9 and TRBJ2-1; 7 bases line up with TRBD1. CDR1 SEHNR and CDR2 FQNEAQ come from the germline V gene (reference sequence). This CDR3 is 13 amino acids long. J gave up 6 bases and V 3 bases, and 2 bases lay outside the gene matches. In DNA form, the CDR3 reads TGTGCCAGCAGCTTCGACAGGGCCAATGAGCAGTTCTTC. Protein: CASSFDRANEQFF.

This clonotype appeared many times. The chain links TRBV27 to TRBJ2-5; the match to TRBD1 covers 8 bases. The length of the CDR3 is 15 residues. CDR1 MNHEY and CDR2 SMNVEV come from the germline V gene (reference sequence). Trimming cost V 2 bases and J 5 bases; bases outside gene matches: 7. The CDR3 sequence: CASSLGQGLIETQYF. CDR3 coding DNA: TGTGCCAGCAGTTTAGGACAGGGACTTATCGAGACCCAGTACTTC.

This clonotype came up many times. The chain recombines TRBV3-1 with TRBJ2-1; D is unresolved. Germline V gene data show CDR1 as LGHDT and CDR2 as YNNKEL (reference sequence). Trimming pared 0 bases from V and 8 bases from J, leaving 5 bases between. The CDR3 is 12 amino acids. The CDR3 protein is CASSQERHEQFF. The CDR3 nucleotides are TGTGCCAGCAGCCAAGAACGCCATGAGCAGTTCTTC.

This clonotype was picked up many times. This CDR3 reads CASSIVGGFDQPQHF. CDR3 sequence (DNA): TGTGCCAGCAGCATTGTCGGAGGATTCGATCAGCCCCAGCATTTT. The V call is TRBV7-2, the J call TRBJ1-5; D gene ambiguous. This CDR3 comprises 15 residues. In germline, CDR1 is SGHTA, CDR2 FQGNSA. V was trimmed by 5 bases and J by 5 bases, leaving 16 bases between them.